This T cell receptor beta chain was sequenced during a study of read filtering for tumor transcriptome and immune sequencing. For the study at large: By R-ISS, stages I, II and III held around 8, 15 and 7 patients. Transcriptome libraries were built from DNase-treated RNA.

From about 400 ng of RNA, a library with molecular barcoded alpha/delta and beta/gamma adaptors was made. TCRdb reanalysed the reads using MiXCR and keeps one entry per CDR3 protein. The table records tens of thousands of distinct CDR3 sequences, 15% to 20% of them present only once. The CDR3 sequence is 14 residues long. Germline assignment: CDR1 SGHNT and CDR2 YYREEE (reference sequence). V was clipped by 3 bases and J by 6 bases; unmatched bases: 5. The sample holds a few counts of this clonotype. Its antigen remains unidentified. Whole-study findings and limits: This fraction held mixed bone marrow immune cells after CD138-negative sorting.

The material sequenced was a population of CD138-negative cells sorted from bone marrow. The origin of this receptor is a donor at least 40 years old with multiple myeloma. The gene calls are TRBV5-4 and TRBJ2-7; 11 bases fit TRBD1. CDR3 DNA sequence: TGTGCCAGCAGCTCTCCGGGACAGGGGGGCGAGCAGTACTTC. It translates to CASSSPGQGGEQYF. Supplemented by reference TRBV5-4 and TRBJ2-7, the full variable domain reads ETGVTQSPTHLIKTRGQQVTLRCSSQSGHNTVSWYQQALGQGPQFIFQYYREEENGRGNFPPRFSGLQFPNYSSELNVNALELDDSALYLCASSSPGQGGEQYFGPGTRLTVT.